This T cell receptor beta chain was identified in a study of blood T cells in healthy people across ages. Study observations and caveats: Naive CD4+ cells and diversity were both higher in long-lived donors than in aged donors.

PCR was performed a second time for about 7 to 12 cycles using a sample-barcoded 5' primer and a J-beta primer mix. Per-sample output comprised a minimum of 2.5 million paired-end reads containing CDR3. From the 5' RACE reads, TCRdb called clonotypes with MiXCR, one entry per CDR3 protein. Here the sample spans around 800,000 distinct CDR3 sequences, about half being singletons. Germline V gives CDR1 SGHKS, CDR2 YYEKEE (reference sequence). CDR3 size: 13 residues. With regard to this clonotype: What it binds is unknown.

There were healthy Caucasian individuals from Russia, aged about 6 to 90, serving as donors. This receptor was obtained from a man older than 75 in good health. The material sequenced was blood. The V call is TRBV5-5, the J call TRBJ2-1; D remains ambiguous. The J call may be faulty, since TRBJ2-7 better matches the DNA end. CDR3: CASSFDTYNEQYF. DNA for the CDR3: TGTGCCAGCAGCTTTGACACCTACAATGAGCAGTACTTC.